Detailed here is one T cell receptor (beta chain). The sample is drawn from a study of blood T cell repertoires in COVID-19. Study information: COVID-19 samples from acute and convalescent phases originated in the United States, Italy and Spain. Sample material is recorded as cDNA or gDNA derived from T cells, B-cell-depleted T cells, or PBMCs.

Authors' data handling: Nucleated cell counts were estimated from reference gene primer amplification. Only in-frame clones appear in the TCRdb table, and some are missing; sequencing was by immunoSEQ multiplex PCR. The DNA gave D and trimming, while V, J and clone size come from that table. The sample carries around 180,000 clones, approximately 85% recorded once. V lost 10 bases, J lost 2 bases, and 17 bases lay in between. Germline V gene sequence: CDR1 LNHDA, CDR2 SQIVND (reference sequence). The CDR3 spans 14 residues. This clonotype was obtained from a man in his fifties or sixties with acute or convalescent COVID-19. Sequencing used peripheral blood. The V and J genes are TRBV19 and TRBJ1-2, with D perhaps TRBD1 (6 bases). The CDR3 nucleotides are TGTGCCACCGGGACACCTCTGGCGAACTATGGCTACACCTTC. It is translated as CATGTPLANYGYTF.